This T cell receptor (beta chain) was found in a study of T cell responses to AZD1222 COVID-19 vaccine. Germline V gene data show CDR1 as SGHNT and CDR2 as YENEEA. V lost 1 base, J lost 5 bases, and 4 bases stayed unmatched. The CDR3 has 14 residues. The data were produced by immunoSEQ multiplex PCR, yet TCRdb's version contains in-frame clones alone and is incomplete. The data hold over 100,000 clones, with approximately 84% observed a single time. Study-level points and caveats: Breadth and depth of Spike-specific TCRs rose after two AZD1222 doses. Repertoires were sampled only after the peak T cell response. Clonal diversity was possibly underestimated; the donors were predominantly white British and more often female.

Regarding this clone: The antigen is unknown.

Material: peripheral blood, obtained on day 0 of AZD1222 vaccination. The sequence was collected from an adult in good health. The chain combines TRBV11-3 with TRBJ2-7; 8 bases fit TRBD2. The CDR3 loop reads CASSLAGGRNEQYF. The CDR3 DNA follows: TGTGCCAGCAGCTTAGCGGGAGGGCGGAACGAGCAGTACTTC.